The subject of this entry is one T cell receptor (beta chain). Its specificity is unknown. This specimen belongs to a study of Ad26.COV2.S vaccination and SARS-CoV-2 variants. For the study at large: As a participant in COV1001, the donor was in the Ad26.COV2.S trial arm. Donor got 5x10^10 or 1x10^11 viral particles of Ad26.COV2.S. Findings of the study overall: Vaccine and placebo recipients had similar non-spike TCR breadth.

The data were produced by immunoSEQ multiplex PCR, yet TCRdb's version contains in-frame clones alone and is incomplete. The sample has about 450,000 clones, roughly 89% seen once. Indicated treatment: 15 to 20 received Ad26.COV2.S at low or high dose, single or two shots; a few received placebo; per-sample allocation not given. Sample collection was performed on day 63 after the first vaccine or placebo injection. Within Boston, the person who donated was an adult of 18-55 years. The source of this sequence is a person aged 18 to 59 who received the Ad26.COV2.S COVID-19 vaccine or a placebo. The sample was peripheral blood, taken in a trial of Ad26.COV2.S vaccine versus placebo.

CDR3 in amino acids: CASSSGTGSGYTF. The DNA for the CDR3 is TGTGCCAGCAGTTCCGGGACAGGGTCTGGCTACACCTTC. This sequence joins TRBV28 and TRBJ1-2; 9 nucleotides match TRBD1. The CDR3 is 13 amino acids. Germline V gene sequence: CDR1 MDHEN, CDR2 SYDVKM. V shed 4 bases and J 7 bases; nucleotides not matched to a gene: 4.